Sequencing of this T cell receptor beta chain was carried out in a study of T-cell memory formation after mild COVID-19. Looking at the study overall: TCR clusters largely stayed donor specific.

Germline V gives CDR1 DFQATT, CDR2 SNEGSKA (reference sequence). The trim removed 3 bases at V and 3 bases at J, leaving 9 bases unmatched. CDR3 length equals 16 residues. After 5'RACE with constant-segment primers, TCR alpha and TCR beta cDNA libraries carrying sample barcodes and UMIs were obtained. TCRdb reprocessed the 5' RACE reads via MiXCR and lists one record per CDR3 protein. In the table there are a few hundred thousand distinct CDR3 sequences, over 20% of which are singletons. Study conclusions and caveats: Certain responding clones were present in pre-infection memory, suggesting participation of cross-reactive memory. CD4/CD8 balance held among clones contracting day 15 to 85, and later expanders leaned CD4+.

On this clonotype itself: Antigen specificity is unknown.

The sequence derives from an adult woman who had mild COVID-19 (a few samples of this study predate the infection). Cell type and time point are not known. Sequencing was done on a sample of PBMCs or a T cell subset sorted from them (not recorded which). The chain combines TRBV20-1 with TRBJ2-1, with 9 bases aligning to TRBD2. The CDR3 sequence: CSARELAGAGYNEQFF. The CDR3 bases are TGCAGTGCTAGGGAATTAGCGGGAGCTGGCTACAATGAGCAGTTCTTC.